The 22 T cell receptor beta chains in this list originate from one sample, sequenced in a study of PD-L1 blockade in urothelial cancer. Time point: peripheral blood 6 weeks after treatment start. Sequencing used immunoSEQ multiplex PCR; TCRdb keeps in-frame clones, though not all of them. The sample holds 45,000 to 60,000 clones, 70% to 90% seen once. The sequencing here drew on PBMCs, taken around atezolizumab (anti-PD-L1) treatment. All receptors come from a man in his fifties or sixties with urothelial cancer.

The V gene is TRBV6-1, the J gene TRBJ2-7, with 8 bases lining up with TRBD1. Per germline, CDR1 MNHNS and CDR2 SASEGT. This CDR3 spans 15 amino acids. The J segment lost 3 bases and the V segment lost 7 bases, leaving 11 bases of the junction unmatched. The CDR3 region is CASTKPGTGIYEQYF. CDR3 in DNA: TGTGCCAGCACTAAACCCGGGACAGGAATCTACGAGCAGTACTTC.

The chain recombines TRBV6-5 with TRBJ1-2; 8 nucleotides line up with TRBD1. Germline-derived CDR1 and CDR2 are MNHEY and SVGAGI. V lost 5 bases to trimming and J lost 4 bases; unmatched junction nucleotides: 6. The CDR3 consists of 14 residues. The CDR3 DNA is TGTGCCAGCAGTGGGGGACAGGCGGCCTATGGCTACACCTTC. Amino acids: CASSGGQAAYGYTF.

The chain links TRBV2 to TRBJ1-4, with TRBD1 matching over 7 bases. V was pared by 6 bases and J by 5 bases, with 6 bases of the junction left unmatched. CDR1 is SNHLY and CDR2 is FYNNEI in the germline V gene. The CDR3 is 14 amino acids. CDR3 bases: TGTGCCAGCAGAACCGGGACAGAGAATGAAAAACTGTTTTTT. Translation: CASRTGTENEKLFF.

The V and J genes are TRBV7-9 and TRBJ2-5, with D possibly TRBD2 on 7 matching bases. Germline V gives CDR1 SEHNR, CDR2 FQNEAQ (reference sequence). This CDR3 comprises 15 residues. V was shortened by 0 bases and J by 2 bases, with 10 bases between the two germline ends. The CDR3 spells CASSLAQGLQETQYF. For the CDR3, the DNA is TGTGCCAGCAGCTTAGCACAGGGACTACAAGAGACCCAGTACTTC. The entire variable domain, with the rest obtained from reference TRBV7-9 and TRBJ2-5, is as follows: DTGVSQNPRHKITKRGQNVTFRCDPISEHNRLYWYRQTLGQGPEFLTYFQNEAQLEKSRLLSDRFSAERPKGSFSTLEIQRTEQGDSAMYLCASSLAQGLQETQYFGPGTRLLVL.

The V and J genes are TRBV2 and TRBJ1-2, with D maybe TRBD1 (5 bases). CDR1 is SNHLY and CDR2 is FYNNEI in the germline V gene. The CDR3 contains 13 residues. V lost 1 base and J lost 7, with 10 bases in between. The CDR3 here is CASSEGRGSGYTF. DNA for the CDR3: TGTGCCAGCAGTGAAGGAAGGGGTTCTGGCTACACCTTC.

The CDR3 nucleotides read TGCGCCAGCAACCGGGACAGCCTAACGCAGCCCCAGCATTTT. This translates into CASNRDSLTQPQHF. The chain carries TRBV4-1 and TRBJ1-5; 7 bases match TRBD1. The germline CDR1 and CDR2 sequences are MGHRA and YSYEKL. CDR3 length: 14 residues. The junction had 10 bases not matched to a gene; V was cut back by 7 bases and J by 7 bases.

The chain carries TRBV7-9 and TRBJ2-2; D unresolved. This CDR3 contains 14 residues. Between the trimmed V and J ends, which lost 1 base and 2 bases, there was a span of 5 bases. In germline, CDR1 is SEHNR, CDR2 FQNEAQ (reference sequence). CDR3 sequence (DNA): TGTGCCAGCAGCTTAGACACAAACACCGGGGAGCTGTTTTTT. It codes for CASSLDTNTGELFF.

The chain has TRBV19 and TRBJ2-3; 12 bases match TRBD2. V trimming: 7 bases; J trimming: 6 bases; junction bases outside the gene matches: 20. This CDR3 region has 19 residues. Germline V lookup: CDR1 LNHDA, CDR2 SQIVND (reference sequence). CDR3: CASTLRTPGLAGSGDTQYF. In DNA form, the CDR3 reads TGTGCCAGTACCCTAAGGACCCCGGGACTAGCGGGCTCCGGGGATACGCAGTATTTT.

J is TRBJ1-2 and V is TRBV7-2, with 9 bases identical to TRBD1. The CDR3 consists of 15 residues. Germline CDR1 reads SGHTA; CDR2 reads FQGNSA. J lost 6 bases, V lost 1 base, and 6 bases had no gene match. This CDR3 is CASSLEQGAFDGYTF. In DNA form, the CDR3 reads TGTGCCAGCAGCTTAGAACAGGGGGCTTTCGATGGCTACACCTTC.

The rearrangement joins TRBV6-5 to TRBJ2-1; 7 bases are shared with TRBD2. The CDR3 is 15 amino acids. The junction had 5 bases not matched to a gene; V was cut back by 2 bases and J by 4 bases. CDR1 and CDR2 from the germline V gene are MNHEY and SVGAGI. CDR3 DNA: TGTGCCAGCAGTTACGGGGGGGTATTGTACAATGAGCAGTTCTTC. It is translated as CASSYGGVLYNEQFF.

The chain uses TRBV30 and TRBJ1-2; 7 nucleotides match TRBD1. Germline V gives CDR1 GTSNPN, CDR2 SVGIG (reference sequence). V lost 4 bases, J lost 4 bases, and 12 bases stayed unmatched. This CDR3 spans 15 amino acids. CDR3 amino acids: CAWIKTGNLSYGYTF. CDR3 DNA sequence: TGTGCCTGGATAAAGACAGGGAATTTGTCCTATGGCTACACCTTC.

V usage is TRBV6-6 and J usage is TRBJ2-7; the match to TRBD2 covers 11 bases. This CDR3 comprises 16 residues. The germline V gene encodes CDR1 MNHNY and CDR2 SVGAGI (reference sequence). Trimming removed 4 bases from V and 0 bases from J; junction bases left unmatched: 5. CDR3 region: CASSSRLAGNSYEQYF. Written as DNA, the CDR3 is TGTGCCAGCAGTTCAAGACTAGCGGGGAACTCCTACGAGCAGTACTTC.

The chain uses TRBV6-5 and TRBJ2-1; the match to TRBD1 covers 8 bases. The V segment lost 0 bases and the J segment 5 bases; nucleotides outside the gene matches: 3. From germline, CDR1 is MNHEY and CDR2 SVGAGI. This CDR3 spans 15 amino acids. The DNA of the CDR3 is TGTGCCAGCAGTTACTCCGGACAGGGAAACAATGAGCAGTTCTTC. This translates into CASSYSGQGNNEQFF.

V gene TRBV2 combines with J gene TRBJ2-1, with 8 positions matching TRBD1. V shed 6 bases and J 3 bases; nucleotides not matched to a gene: 7. The CDR3 has 15 amino acids. Germline V gene sequence: CDR1 SNHLY, CDR2 FYNNEI. CDR3 DNA sequence: TGTGCCAGCAGCCAGTGGACAGGGAACTACAATGAGCAGTTCTTC. It translates to CASSQWTGNYNEQFF.

This clone was seen a single time. The chain has TRBV6-5 and TRBJ2-2; perhaps TRBD1 as D (6 bases). The CDR3 loop spans 14 amino acids. Trimming took 7 bases from V and 1 from J, leaving 10 bases between them. Germline assignment: CDR1 MNHEY and CDR2 SVGAGI. For the CDR3, the DNA is TGTGCCAGCACCAAGACAGGGAACACCGGGGAGCTGTTTTTT. Translating gives CASTKTGNTGELFF.

V is TRBV28 and J is TRBJ2-3, with D unresolved. The CDR3 has 16 residues. Per the germline V gene, CDR1 is MDHEN and CDR2 is SYDVKM. V was pared by 7 bases and J by 1 base, with 18 bases between. CDR3 region: CASTPASRVGTDTQYF. The CDR3 DNA reads TGTGCCAGCACCCCCGCAAGTCGCGTAGGCACAGATACGCAGTATTTT.

This chain joins TRBV4-1 and TRBJ2-5; the match to TRBD2 covers 8 bases. CDR3 length: 15 residues. Trimming took 4 bases from V and 5 from J; bases not matched to a gene: 9. Germline values: CDR1 MGHRA, CDR2 YSYEKL. This chain's CDR3 is CASSLTGRGVETQYF. DNA of the CDR3: TGCGCCAGCAGCCTAACTGGGCGGGGGGTTGAGACCCAGTACTTC.

The genes are TRBV9 and TRBJ2-1; TRBD2 aligns across 8 bases. With V trimmed by 4 bases and J by 5 bases, 8 bases remained unmatched. The CDR3 runs to 15 residues. CDR1 and CDR2 (germline): SGDLS, YYNGEE. The CDR3 DNA sequence: TGTGCCAGCAGCCTAGGAGCGGGAGCTAACAATGAGCAGTTCTTC. It translates to CASSLGAGANNEQFF. Based on the CDR3 plus reference TRBV9 and TRBJ2-1, the full variable domain is DSGVTQTPKHLITATGQRVTLRCSPRSGDLSVYWYQQSLDQGLQFLIQYYNGEERAKGNILERFSAQQFPDLHSELNLSSLELGDSALYFCASSLGAGANNEQFFGPGTRLTVL.

V and J are TRBV19 and TRBJ2-7; D is uncertain. V lost 1 base and J 0 bases, leaving 10 bases between the germline ends. The CDR3 covers 15 residues. CDR1 and CDR2 from the germline V gene are LNHDA and SQIVND (reference sequence). Here the CDR3 reads CASSIGGSPSYEQYF. The CDR3 bases are TGTGCCAGTAGTATAGGTGGCTCGCCCTCCTACGAGCAGTACTTC.

V and J are TRBV2 and TRBJ1-5; D gene unclear. In germline, CDR1 is SNHLY, CDR2 FYNNEI. CDR3 length equals 17 residues. Trimming removed 0 bases at V and 7 bases at J, with 19 bases between. CDR3 sequence: CASSEAAWAGREQPQHF. The CDR3 DNA follows: TGTGCCAGCAGTGAAGCAGCCTGGGCAGGTCGAGAGCAGCCCCAGCATTTT.

CDR3 sequence: CASSANTGGGYEQYF. The CDR3, as DNA: TGTGCCAGCAGCGCCAACACAGGGGGCGGCTACGAGCAGTACTTC. The chain couples TRBV7-2 to TRBJ2-7; TRBD1 agrees at 9 bases. V shed 5 bases and J 3 bases; nucleotides not matched to a gene: 8. CDR3 length: 15 residues. CDR1 and CDR2 from the germline V gene are SGHTA and FQGNSA.

The V gene is TRBV18, the J gene TRBJ2-3, with a weak D call TRBD2 (7 bases). The CDR3 is 16 amino acids. Trimming shortened V by 6 bases and J by 1 base, and 17 bases separated the two germline ends. Germline CDR1 reads KGHSH; CDR2 reads LQKENI. CDR3 sequence (DNA): TGTGCCAGCTCTTTCATGGGGGGGGCACGCACAGATACGCAGTATTTT. The encoded protein is CASSFMGGARTDTQYF.